A single sample gave rise to the 27 T cell receptor beta chains below, sequenced in a study of T-cell memory formation after mild COVID-19. TCRdb independently ran MiXCR on the 5' RACE reads; one entry per CDR3 protein. The sample comprises around 29,000 distinct CDR3 sequences, roughly 12% of which are singletons, and about 15% rests with the top ten. The specimen sequenced was PBMCs or a T cell subset sorted from them (not recorded which). The receptors come from an adult woman who had mild COVID-19 (a few samples of this study predate the infection). Cell type and time point are not known.

By sample fraction, this clonotype is medium-sized (0.01 to 0.1%). The chain recombines TRBV6-6 with TRBJ2-1; the D gene is possibly TRBD2 (6 bases). Per germline, CDR1 MNHNY and CDR2 SVGAGI (reference sequence). The V gene lost 7 bases and the J gene lost 7 bases, with 17 bases spanning the gap. This CDR3 spans 14 amino acids. CDR3 protein: CASTIAASGNEQFF. The CDR3 DNA follows: TGTGCCAGCACAATAGCGGCCTCAGGGAATGAGCAGTTCTTC.

At least ten counts were recorded for this clonotype. This rearrangement joins TRBV20-1 to TRBJ1-2; 7 positions match TRBD1. The CDR3 is 13 amino acids. The J segment lost 2 bases and the V segment lost 3 bases, leaving 3 bases of the junction unmatched. Germline V gene data show CDR1 as DFQATT and CDR2 as SNEGSKA (reference sequence). The CDR3 nucleotides are TGCAGTGCTAGGACAGGGCCAAACTATGGCTACACCTTC. Residues: CSARTGPNYGYTF.

In this sample, this clonotype turned up many times. As DNA, the CDR3 is TGTGCCACCAGTGAGGGACACGGATCCTATGGCTACACCTTC. This translates into CATSEGHGSYGYTF. This sequence joins TRBV24-1 and TRBJ1-2; D is perhaps TRBD1 (6 bases). The CDR3 loop spans 14 amino acids. V was cut by 4 bases and J by 4 bases, with 12 bases left in between. Germline CDR1 KGHDR, CDR2 SFDVKD.

This clonotype appeared many times. V gene TRBV4-1 combines with J gene TRBJ1-1; D is unclear. The CDR3 length is 13 residues. V lost 1 base to trimming and J lost 0 bases, with 3 bases between them. Germline V gene lookup returns CDR1 MGHRA and CDR2 YSYEKL. The CDR3 loop is CASSQAMNTEAFF. CDR3 in DNA: TGCGCCAGCAGCCAAGCGATGAACACTGAAGCTTTCTTT.

The genes are TRBV7-2 and TRBJ1-2; possibly TRBD1 for D (5 bases). Germline CDR1 reads SGHTA; CDR2 reads FQGNSA. V shed 5 bases and J shed 3 bases, with 13 bases lying between them. The CDR3 sequence is 14 residues long. The CDR3 here is CASSLGGSHYGYTF. CDR3 sequence (DNA): TGTGCCAGCAGCCTGGGGGGTTCGCACTATGGCTACACCTTC.

This clonotype has a count of ten or more. The chain has TRBV12-3 or TRBV12-4 and TRBJ1-4, with 7 bases matching TRBD1. This CDR3 has 14 residues. After removal of 6 bases from V and 7 bases from J, the junction contained 8 bases not matched to a gene. CDR3 amino acids: CASSQTGKIEKLFF. The DNA for the CDR3 is TGTGCCAGCAGCCAGACAGGGAAAATTGAAAAACTGTTTTTT.

The J gene is TRBJ2-2, the V gene TRBV7-2; 12 nucleotides line up with TRBD2. The CDR3 contains 17 residues. The V segment lost 0 bases and the J segment 6 bases; nucleotides outside the gene matches: 5. Germline loops: CDR1 SGHTA, CDR2 FQGNSA. CDR3 nucleotides: TGTGCCAGCAGCTTAGCTTATACTAGCGGGGGGCCCGGGGAGCTGTTTTTT. Residues: CASSLAYTSGGPGELFF.

With respect to this clonotype: This may be a read error: a much more frequent sequence differs by one nucleotide. The V and J genes are TRBV12-3 or TRBV12-4 and TRBJ2-3, with a tentative D call TRBD2 (6 bases). The CDR3 has 14 residues. CDR3 DNA: TGTGCCAACACGCCGGCGGGAAGCACAGATCCGCAGTATTTT. This codes for CANTPAGSTDPQYF.

The table lists this clonotype with many counts. The chain couples TRBV20-1 to TRBJ1-1; the match to TRBD1 covers 7 bases. The V segment lost 3 bases and the J segment 4 bases; nucleotides outside the gene matches: 8. Germline CDR1 and CDR2: DFQATT and SNEGSKA (reference sequence). CDR3 length: 14 amino acids. This CDR3 is CSASYRGWITEAFF. CDR3 nucleotides: TGCAGTGCTAGTTACAGGGGCTGGATCACTGAAGCTTTCTTT.

This clonotype was recorded many times. This chain uses TRBV21-1 with TRBJ2-1. TRBV21-1 is a documented pseudogene. The CDR3 is 14 residues long. The CDR3 DNA follows: TGTGCCAGCATCATAGCGGGAATTAAAAATGAGCAGTTCTTC. Its protein is CASIIAGIKNEQFF.

Many counts were recorded for this clonotype. This sequence joins TRBV12-3 or TRBV12-4 and TRBJ2-7; D perhaps matches TRBD2 (5 bases). The CDR3 consists of 15 residues. The ends were cut back, 3 bases at V and 5 bases at J, with 17 bases in the middle. The DNA for the CDR3 is TGTGCCAGCAGTTTGGGTCACGGGAATGTTAACGAGCAGTACTTC. Translated, it gives CASSLGHGNVNEQYF.

This clonotype was seen many times. The J gene is TRBJ1-2, the V gene TRBV4-1, with D possibly matching TRBD1 (6 bases). Trimming removed 0 bases from V and 5 bases from J, with 10 bases in between. This CDR3 has 14 amino acids. Germline-derived CDR1 and CDR2 are MGHRA and YSYEKL. CDR3 nucleotide sequence: TGCGCCAGCAGCCAAGAGGCTACAGGGTATGGCTACACCTTC. Protein sequence: CASSQEATGYGYTF.

Ten or more counts support this clonotype. J is TRBJ1-2 and V is TRBV5-6, with TRBD1 matching over 7 bases. With 5 bases clipped from V and 4 bases from J, the junction kept 11 bases outside the gene matches. CDR1 and CDR2 from the germline V gene are SGHDT and YYEEEE. The CDR3 has 15 residues. The CDR3 protein is CASSPTGTVLYGYTF. CDR3 nucleotide sequence: TGTGCCAGCAGTCCAACCGGGACAGTACTCTATGGCTACACCTTC.

At least ten counts were recorded for this clonotype. J is TRBJ2-7 and V is TRBV5-6; 7 nucleotides match TRBD1. The germline CDR1 and CDR2 sequences are SGHDT and YYEEEE. There are 14 residues in the CDR3. V lost 3 bases and J lost 2; bases outside the gene matches: 5. Here the CDR3 reads CASSSRGQAYEQYF. DNA of the CDR3: TGTGCCAGCAGCTCCCGCGGACAGGCCTACGAGCAGTACTTC.

This clonotype has a count of ten or more. The J gene is TRBJ2-4, the V gene TRBV25-1, with 9 bases matching TRBD1. The germline CDR1 and CDR2 sequences are MGHDK and SYGVNS. Germline trimming cut 4 bases from V and 1 base from J; bases unmatched to any gene: 14. CDR3 length equals 19 residues. CDR3 bases: TGTGCCAGCAGTGCCAGTCCCGGGACAGGGAGAGGGGCCAAAAACATTCAGTACTTC. This translates into CASSASPGTGRGAKNIQYF.

The table lists this clonotype with many counts. The CDR3 is CASSDRGPSYEQYF. The CDR3 bases are TGTGCCAGCAGTGACAGGGGACCTTCCTACGAGCAGTACTTC. This chain connects TRBV25-1 to TRBJ2-7; tentatively, D is TRBD1 (6 bases). The CDR3 sequence is 14 residues long. Germline V gene sequence: CDR1 MGHDK, CDR2 SYGVNS. V was cut by 3 bases and J by 1 base, with 10 bases left in between.

This clonotype was observed many times. This chain connects TRBV6-5 to TRBJ2-1; D not certain. Germline CDR1 MNHEY, CDR2 SVGAGI. The ends were cut back, 6 bases at V and 6 bases at J, with 0 bases in the middle. This CDR3 contains 9 residues. The CDR3, as DNA: TGTGCCAGCAGCAATGAGCAGTTCTTC. The encoded protein is CASSNEQFF.

This clonotype was counted ten times or more. The J gene is TRBJ1-2, the V gene TRBV10-3; a possible D gene is TRBD1 (6 bases). Between the trimmed V and J ends, which lost 0 bases and 3 bases, there was a span of 14 bases. The CDR3 is 16 residues long. Per germline, CDR1 ENHRY and CDR2 SYGVKD. The CDR3 DNA sequence: TGTGCCATCAGTGAGTCGAAGGCTGGGACACACTATGGCTACACCTTC. This sequence encodes CAISESKAGTHYGYTF.

At least ten counts were recorded for this clonotype. V is TRBV24-1 and J is TRBJ1-2, with D unresolved. Trimming cost V 4 bases and J 2 bases, with 10 bases left between them. The CDR3 loop spans 14 amino acids. Germline V gene lookup returns CDR1 KGHDR and CDR2 SFDVKD. CDR3 amino acids: CATSDTTRNYGYTF. CDR3 DNA: TGTGCCACCAGTGACACCACCAGAAACTATGGCTACACCTTC.

This clonotype occurred many times. The chain combines TRBV3-1 with TRBJ1-2; possible D gene TRBD1, 6 bases. The germline V and J ends were trimmed by 1 base and 6 bases, with 12 bases remaining between them. This CDR3 is 14 amino acids long. Germline CDR1 and CDR2: LGHDT and YNNKEL (reference sequence). CDR3 DNA sequence: TGTGCCAGCAGCCAAGTTGGGGGGCATAATGGCTACACCTTC. Protein product: CASSQVGGHNGYTF.

This clonotype was seen many times. CDR3 DNA: TGTGCCAGCTCACCACAGGAGGGGGAGCAGTACTTC. Encoded protein: CASSPQEGEQYF. The rearrangement links TRBV18 to TRBJ2-7, with D possibly matching TRBD2 (6 bases). CDR3 length: 12 amino acids. With 1 base removed from V and 7 bases from J, the gap between germline ends came to 8 bases. The germline V gene encodes CDR1 KGHSH and CDR2 LQKENI.

This clonotype was detected many times. The rearrangement uses TRBV24-1 and TRBJ2-5; possibly TRBD2 for D (6 bases). The germline gives CDR1 KGHDR, CDR2 SFDVKD. Between the trimmed V and J ends, which lost 9 bases and 4 bases, there was a span of 20 bases. The CDR3 runs 15 residues. CDR3 loop: CATASREALGETQYF. CDR3 nucleotides: TGTGCCACCGCCTCGAGGGAGGCCCTGGGAGAGACCCAGTACTTC.

The chain is built from TRBV29-1 and TRBJ2-1, with 11 bases that match TRBD2. Germline-derived CDR1 and CDR2 are SQVTM and ANQGSEA. J lost 7 bases, V lost 6 bases, and 5 bases had no gene match. CDR3 length equals 13 residues. CDR3 in amino acids: CSVFSGRVNEQFF. CDR3 DNA sequence: TGCAGCGTATTTAGCGGGAGGGTTAATGAGCAGTTCTTC.

This clonotype was observed many times. This sequence joins TRBV6-5 and TRBJ1-1; D unclear. Looked up from germline, CDR1 is MNHEY and CDR2 is SVGAGI. V shed 8 bases and J shed 4 bases, with 8 bases lying between them. The CDR3 is 11 amino acids. The CDR3 DNA is TGTGCCAGCGTGCTGGGCACTGAAGCTTTCTTT. It translates to CASVLGTEAFF.

Sample share makes this clonotype medium-sized. The chain has TRBV5-1 and TRBJ1-1; 7 bases align to TRBD1. V shed 4 bases and J 4 bases; nucleotides not matched to a gene: 13. The CDR3 is made up of 16 amino acids. Germline V gives CDR1 SGHRS, CDR2 YFSETQ. The CDR3 sequence is CASSRRQGGEGTEAFF. As DNA, the CDR3 is TGCGCCAGCAGCCGTCGACAGGGCGGAGAGGGCACTGAAGCTTTCTTT.

This clonotype was seen ten or more times. The chain is built from TRBV7-2 and TRBJ2-2; 7 bases fit TRBD2. Germline-derived CDR1 and CDR2 are SGHTA and FQGNSA. The CDR3 runs 15 residues. Losses at the gene ends were 3 bases for V and 4 bases for J; bases not matched to a gene: 5. The CDR3 loop is CASSLRLAATGELFF. The CDR3 bases are TGTGCCAGCAGCTTGCGGCTAGCGGCCACCGGGGAGCTGTTTTTT.

This clonotype was detected many times. The chain recombines TRBV30 with TRBJ1-5, with D perhaps TRBD1 (5 bases). Trimming pared 0 bases from V and 9 bases from J, leaving 15 bases between. CDR3 length: 14 residues. Germline V gene sequence: CDR1 GTSNPN, CDR2 SVGIG (reference sequence). CDR3 nucleotide sequence: TGTGCCTGGAGTGTGCGCGGGGACCGAAGGCCCCAGCATTTT. Residues: CAWSVRGDRRPQHF.